Below are 2 T cell receptor beta chains sequenced from a single sample in a study of identical twins. One entry per CDR3 protein results from TCRdb running MiXCR on the 5' RACE reads. The repertoire holds about 690,000 distinct CDR3 sequences, with roughly 6% as singletons. The specimen was naive T cells sorted from blood. The source of these receptors is a man aged 18 to 29 in good health.

The V and J genes are TRBV20-1 and TRBJ1-2; 11 nucleotides agree with TRBD1. J was trimmed by 5 bases and V by 3 bases; bases with no gene match: 11. The CDR3 loop spans 16 amino acids. Per germline, CDR1 DFQATT and CDR2 SNEGSKA (reference sequence). CDR3 sequence (DNA): TGCAGTGCTAGTGCGACCGGGACAGGGGGAGTGTATGGCTACACCTTC. This gives the protein CSASATGTGGVYGYTF.

This clonotype was seen a handful of times. The rearrangement links TRBV6-1 to TRBJ2-2; TRBD1 matches 10 bases. The germline CDR1 and CDR2 sequences are MNHNS and SASEGT. V lost 7 bases to trimming and J lost 7 bases; unmatched junction nucleotides: 3. CDR3 length: 13 amino acids. Here the CDR3 reads CASIGTGVGELFF. In DNA, the CDR3 is TGTGCCAGCATAGGGACAGGGGTCGGGGAGCTGTTTTTT.